This T cell receptor beta chain stems from a study of cytomegalovirus exposure and HLA in healthy donors. Study conclusions and caveats: Listed as cytomegalovirus-associated were about 160 TCR beta chains. An analysis was carried out at a later point. It showed that HLA-associated TCR beta chains were more clonally expanded than equally common non-associated chains.

The PCR made use of 60 Vbeta and 13 Jbeta primers. Method: immunoSEQ multiplex PCR; TCRdb's copy keeps in-frame clones and lacks some. The table lists roughly 100,000 clones, more than 60% of them singletons. As for this clone: Its antigen is not identified.

CDR3 length: 12 residues. V lost 5 bases, J lost 4 bases, and 9 bases lay in between. CDR1 and CDR2 (germline): SQVTM, ANQGSEA. Sequencing was done on a sample of PBMCs. This rearrangement joins TRBV29-1 to TRBJ2-1; unclear D gene. The sequence came from a man aged 25 to 40 in good health and CMV-seronegative. CDR3 residues: CSVRLAYNEQFF. CDR3 DNA sequence: TGCAGCGTTCGACTGGCATACAATGAGCAGTTCTTC.